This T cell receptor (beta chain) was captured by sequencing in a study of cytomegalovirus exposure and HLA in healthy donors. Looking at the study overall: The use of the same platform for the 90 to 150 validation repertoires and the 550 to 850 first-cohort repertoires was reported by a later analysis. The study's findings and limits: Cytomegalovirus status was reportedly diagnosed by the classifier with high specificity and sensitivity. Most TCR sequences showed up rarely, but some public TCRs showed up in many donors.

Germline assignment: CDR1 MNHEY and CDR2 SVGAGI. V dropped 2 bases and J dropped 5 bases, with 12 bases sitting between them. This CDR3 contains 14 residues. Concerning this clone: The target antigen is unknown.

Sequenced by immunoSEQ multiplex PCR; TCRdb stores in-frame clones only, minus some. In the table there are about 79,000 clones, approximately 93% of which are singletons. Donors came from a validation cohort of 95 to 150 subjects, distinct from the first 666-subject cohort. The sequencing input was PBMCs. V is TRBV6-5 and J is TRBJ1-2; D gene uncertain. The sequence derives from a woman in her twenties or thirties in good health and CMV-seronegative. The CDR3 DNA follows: TGTGCCAGCAGTTACGGGCAGCTTTCTTATGGCTACACCTTC. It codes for CASSYGQLSYGYTF.